This is a list of T cell receptor beta chains from one sample in a study of T cell clones after liver transplantation. Assay: immunoSEQ multiplex PCR; the TCRdb copy retains only in-frame clones and omits some. The table lists about 75,000 clones, around four fifths of them singletons. Sequenced material: CD4+ T cells from blood, taken less than 50 months after liver transplant. The receptors were sampled from a human patient who received a liver transplant. Some T cells may be provided by the graft donor. The CDR3 runs from the conserved cysteine through the conserved F or W. D genes are given only for firm matches. Size is stated for part of the rows, as once, few or many counts, or as a class when the clone is expanded.

CDR3	DNA	D	J	size	V
CASSEPVPDTQYF	TGTGCCAGCAGTGAGCCAGTTCCTGATACGCAGTATTTT	.	TRBJ2-3	.	TRBV2
CASSQEGRGLAGANVLTF	TGCGCCAGCAGCCAAGAGGGCCGGGGGCTGGCTGGGGCCAACGTCCTGACTTTC	.	TRBJ2-6	few	TRBV4-3
CASSPSGPNQSTGELFF	TGTGCCAGCTCACCGAGTGGGCCGAACCAATCCACCGGGGAGCTGTTTTTT	.	TRBJ2-2	.	TRBV18
CASRTGVAELFF	TGTGCCAGCAGGACGGGGGTCGCGGAGCTGTTTTTT	.	TRBJ2-2	.	TRBV2
CASGPTGGYGYTF	TGTGCTAGTGGTCCGACAGGGGGCTATGGCTACACCTTC	TRBD1	TRBJ1-2	.	TRBV12-5
CASSVGQGNYGYTF	TGTGCCAGCAGCGTAGGACAGGGGAACTATGGCTACACCTTC	TRBD1	TRBJ1-2	few	TRBV9
CASAPWRFATNEKLFF	TGTGCCAGCGCCCCTTGGAGGTTCGCAACTAATGAAAAACTGTTTTTT	.	TRBJ1-4	.	TRBV11-2
CASSLEVGNEETQYF	TGTGCCAGCAGTTTAGAGGTAGGGAATGAAGAGACCCAGTACTTC	.	TRBJ2-5	.	TRBV28
CASSQQGTLGYNEQFF	TGTGCCAGCAGCCAACAAGGGACGTTAGGATACAATGAGCAGTTCTTC	.	TRBJ2-1	.	TRBV4-2
CASSQGGGIATLHF	TGTGCCAGCAGCCAAGGAGGGGGGATCGCCACCCTCCACTTT	.	TRBJ1-6	.	TRBV14
CASRKGQGSYGYTF	TGTGCCAGCAGAAAAGGACAGGGGAGCTATGGCTACACCTTC	TRBD1	TRBJ1-2	.	TRBV5-6
CASSLGTSGRALTDTQYF	TGTGCCAGCAGCCTCGGGACTAGCGGGAGGGCCCTAACAGATACGCAGTATTTT	TRBD2	TRBJ2-3	.	TRBV9
CASSLSPGVATEAFF	TGTGCCAGCAGCTTATCTCCCGGGGTAGCCACTGAAGCTTTCTTT	.	TRBJ1-1	.	TRBV7-2
CAISEDGGKRGGRETQYF	TGTGCCATCAGTGAGGATGGTGGAAAGCGGGGGGGCAGGGAGACCCAGTACTTC	TRBD2	TRBJ2-5	.	TRBV10-3
CASRPGRGSYNEQFF	TGTGCCAGCAGACCCGGTCGGGGCTCCTACAATGAGCAGTTCTTC	.	TRBJ2-1	.	TRBV7-2
CASSLLDEKLFF	TGTGCCAGCAGCTTGCTGGATGAAAAACTGTTTTTT	.	TRBJ1-4	.	TRBV5-4
CAWAPGASSTDTQYF	TGTGCCTGGGCTCCGGGGGCCTCTAGCACAGATACGCAGTATTTT	.	TRBJ2-3	.	TRBV30
CASKVTGGPEAFF	TGTGCCAGTAAGGTGACAGGGGGTCCTGAAGCTTTCTTT	TRBD1	TRBJ1-1	.	TRBV19
CASSLSEETQYF	TGCGCCAGCAGCTTATCAGAAGAGACCCAGTACTTC	.	TRBJ2-5	.	TRBV5-1
CASSLAGSTDTQYF	TGTGCCAGCAGCCTAGCGGGGTCCACAGATACGCAGTATTTT	TRBD2	TRBJ2-3	.	TRBV7-2
CASGFGTEAFF	TGTGCCAGCGGGTTTGGCACTGAAGCTTTCTTT	.	TRBJ1-1	.	TRBV11-2
CASSLLGTQGGEQFF	TGTGCCAGCTCCCTCTTAGGGACCCAAGGCGGTGAGCAGTTCTTC	.	TRBJ2-1	once	TRBV18
CASTRSGGNTIYF	TGTGCCAGCACCCGATCCGGGGGAAACACCATATATTTT	.	TRBJ1-3	.	TRBV9
CASTRGGLSGIYTF	TGTGCCAGCACCAGGGGCGGACTTAGCGGTATCTACACCTTC	.	TRBJ1-2	medium-sized	TRBV11-2
CASSAIGTRTDTQYF	TGTGCCAGCAGCGCCATAGGAACTCGCACAGATACGCAGTATTTT	.	TRBJ2-3	once	TRBV9
CASSNRGDRETQYF	TGTGCCAGTAGCAACAGGGGGGATAGAGAGACCCAGTACTTC	TRBD1	TRBJ2-5	.	TRBV19
CASRKGQQENSPLHF	TGTGCCAGCAGGAAAGGACAGCAAGAGAATTCACCCCTCCACTTT	.	TRBJ1-6	.	TRBV6-5
CASSQDWGAGWGIAKNIQYF	TGCGCCAGCAGCCAAGATTGGGGGGCAGGGTGGGGAATTGCCAAAAACATTCAGTACTTC	.	TRBJ2-4	.	TRBV4-3
CASSPGVGGNSPLHF	TGCGCCAGCAGCCCCGGTGTGGGGGGTAATTCACCCCTCCACTTT	.	TRBJ1-6	.	TRBV5-1
CASSGVAGVGNEQFF	TGTGCCAGCAGTGGGGTAGCGGGAGTTGGGAATGAGCAGTTCTTC	TRBD2	TRBJ2-1	once	TRBV25-1
CATRWGVGYNEQFF	TGTGCCACCCGCTGGGGGGTTGGGTACAATGAGCAGTTCTTC	.	TRBJ2-1	.	TRBV10-3
CANFGIRTGPDTQYF	TGTGCCAACTTCGGGATCAGGACAGGGCCAGATACGCAGTATTTT	TRBD1	TRBJ2-3	.	TRBV9
CASSLAGGLYTDTQYF	TGTGCCAGCAGCTTAGCGGGGGGGTTATACACAGATACGCAGTATTTT	TRBD2	TRBJ2-3	.	TRBV7-2
CASSRILQGDPTGELFF	TGCGCCAGCAGCCGAATCCTACAGGGAGACCCGACCGGGGAGCTGTTTTTT	.	TRBJ2-2	few	TRBV5-1
CASSVTTGTSETQYF	TGTGCCAGCAGCGTTACGACAGGGACGAGTGAGACCCAGTACTTC	TRBD1	TRBJ2-5	.	TRBV9
CASNTHRGSGNTIYF	TGTGCCAGTAATACCCACAGGGGGTCCGGAAACACCATATATTTT	TRBD1	TRBJ1-3	.	TRBV19
CASRFGTAAFNEQFF	TGTGCCAGCAGATTCGGGACTGCAGCCTTCAATGAGCAGTTCTTC	.	TRBJ2-1	.	TRBV7-2
CASSLGRQFSSGANVLTF	TGTGCCAGCAGTTTAGGCCGACAGTTCTCCTCTGGGGCCAACGTCCTGACTTTC	.	TRBJ2-6	.	TRBV28
CASSRGVRTGDTEAFF	TGTGCCAGCAGCCGAGGGGTTAGAACAGGGGACACTGAAGCTTTCTTT	TRBD1	TRBJ1-1	.	TRBV5-6
CASSLGTSETQYF	TGTGCCAGCAGCTTGGGGACATCAGAGACCCAGTACTTC	.	TRBJ2-5	.	TRBV7-2
CASSLDGKRYEQYF	TGTGCCAGCAGCTTGGACGGGAAAAGGTACGAGCAGTACTTC	.	TRBJ2-7	once	TRBV5-4
CASTGTGGNQPQHF	TGTGCCAGTACTGGGACAGGGGGAAATCAGCCCCAGCATTTT	TRBD1	TRBJ1-5	.	TRBV19
CAISDPRLAYEQYF	TGTGCCATCAGTGACCCGAGACTAGCCTACGAGCAGTACTTC	.	TRBJ2-7	.	TRBV10-3
CASSLDGASIDTQYF	TGCGCCAGCAGCTTGGATGGGGCATCGATAGATACGCAGTATTTT	.	TRBJ2-3	.	TRBV5-1
CASSLTSGGAGNEKFF	TGTGCCAGCAGCTTGACTAGCGGGGGGGCAGGAAATGAGAAATTCTTC	TRBD2	TRBJ2-1	.	TRBV5-6
CASRPTDRGMNQPQHF	TGTGCCAGCAGACCTACGGACAGGGGAATGAATCAGCCCCAGCATTTT	TRBD1	TRBJ1-5	.	TRBV28
CASGFQGANEKLFF	TGTGCTAGTGGTTTTCAGGGAGCTAATGAAAAACTGTTTTTT	.	TRBJ1-4	.	TRBV12-5
CASSPFIYSNQPQHF	TGTGCCAGCAGTCCTTTTATCTATAGCAATCAGCCCCAGCATTTT	.	TRBJ1-5	.	TRBV6-1
CASSLFRDSNEQFF	TGTGCCAGCAGCTTATTTCGCGACAGTAATGAGCAGTTCTTC	.	TRBJ2-1	.	TRBV11-2
CASSRSGTGSGEQYF	TGTGCCAGCTCCCGCTCCGGGACAGGGTCAGGCGAGCAGTACTTC	TRBD1	TRBJ2-7	.	TRBV5-5
CASSARNYGYTF	TGTGCCAGCAGTGCCCGGAACTATGGCTACACCTTC	.	TRBJ1-2	.	TRBV28
CASQRAFNEKLFF	TGTGCCAGCCAGAGGGCCTTTAATGAAAAACTGTTTTTT	.	TRBJ1-4	.	TRBV6-1
CASSPDRENTEAFF	TGCGCCAGCAGCCCGGACAGGGAGAACACTGAAGCTTTCTTT	TRBD1	TRBJ1-1	.	TRBV5-1
CASRKWRIRESNQPQHF	TGTGCCAGCAGAAAATGGAGGATTAGGGAGAGCAATCAGCCCCAGCATTTT	.	TRBJ1-5	.	TRBV2
CASSQAHFSYEQYF	TGTGCCAGCAGCCAAGCCCACTTCTCCTACGAGCAGTACTTC	.	TRBJ2-7	.	TRBV14
CASSLEYGRDEQYF	TGTGCCAGCAGCTTAGAGTACGGACGGGACGAGCAGTACTTC	.	TRBJ2-7	.	TRBV7-2